This is a list of T cell receptor beta chains from one sample in a study of blood T cell repertoires in COVID-19. Some clones are missing from TCRdb's copy, which holds only in-frame ones; the method was immunoSEQ multiplex PCR. The sample contains hundreds of thousands of clones, 85% to 90% of which appear only once. Sequencing was carried out using peripheral blood. These receptors all come from a woman in her forties or fifties with COVID-19, enrolled during active disease. Each CDR3 is given with its conserved first and last residue. A D gene is named only where the DNA matches it firmly. Part of the rows lack a size; the others show once, few, many or a class for expanded clones.

V gene,D gene,J gene,clone size,CDR3 protein,CDR3 DNA
TRBV7-2,TRBD1,TRBJ1-5,-,CASSIAPGQGSWGQPQHF,TGTGCCAGCAGCATCGCTCCGGGACAGGGGTCGTGGGGACAGCCCCAGCATTTT
TRBV6-5,-,TRBJ1-2,-,CASSQGYGYTF,TGTGCCAGTTCACAGGGCTATGGCTACACCTTC
TRBV4-1,-,TRBJ1-2,-,CASSQGGRGGVGYGYTF,TGCGCCAGCAGCCAAGGAGGTCGTGGAGGGGTTGGCTATGGCTACACCTTC
TRBV6-2/TRBV6-3,-,TRBJ2-7,-,CASSYFGQSYEQYF,TGTGCCAGCAGTTACTTCGGACAGTCCTACGAGCAGTACTTC
TRBV30,-,TRBJ1-1,-,CAWIPGQWDTEAFF,TGTGCCTGGATTCCAGGACAGTGGGATACTGAAGCTTTCTTT
TRBV19,TRBD1,TRBJ2-3,-,CASSTTGVDTQYF,TGTGCCAGTAGTACGACAGGGGTGGATACGCAGTATTTT
TRBV27,TRBD1,TRBJ2-7,-,CASSHLGQGNVGQYF,TGTGCCAGCAGCCACCTGGGACAGGGAAATGTTGGGCAGTACTTC
TRBV12-3/TRBV12-4,TRBD1,TRBJ2-7,-,CASRRTGYYEQYF,TGTGCCAGCAGGCGGACAGGGTACTACGAGCAGTACTTC
TRBV18,-,TRBJ1-6,-,CASSLKEASSSYNSPLHF,TGTGCCAGCTCACTCAAGGAGGCCTCTAGCTCCTATAATTCACCCCTCCACTTT
TRBV6-5,-,TRBJ2-7,-,CASSRLHEQYF,TGTGCCAGCAGCCGACTCCACGAGCAGTACTTC
TRBV3-1/TRBV3-2,-,TRBJ2-7,-,CASSQEVYLGAGEQYF,TGTGCCAGCAGCCAAGAAGTGTATTTGGGGGCCGGGGAGCAGTACTTC
TRBV27,-,TRBJ1-1,-,CASSLRRGGNTEAFF,TGTGCCAGCAGTCTAAGGAGGGGTGGAAACACTGAAGCTTTCTTT
TRBV9,TRBD1,TRBJ1-2,-,CASSPRQGAGYGYTF,TGTGCCAGCAGCCCGCGACAGGGGGCGGGCTATGGCTACACCTTC
TRBV19,-,TRBJ2-1,-,CASSIGGLLYNEQFF,TGTGCCAGTAGTATAGGGGGACTGCTCTACAATGAGCAGTTCTTC
TRBV7-9,-,TRBJ1-2,few,CASSLGGRDYGYTF,TGTGCCAGCAGCTTAGGGGGGCGCGACTATGGCTACACCTTC
TRBV6-5,-,TRBJ1-2,-,CASSYGNRDRGYTF,TGTGCCAGCAGTTACGGCAACAGGGACCGTGGCTACACCTTC
TRBV3-1/TRBV3-2,-,TRBJ1-1,-,CASSPRREWRAEAFF,TGTGCCAGCAGCCCACGGAGGGAATGGAGGGCTGAAGCTTTCTTT
TRBV3-1/TRBV3-2,TRBD1,TRBJ1-2,-,CASSHPYDRGNNYGYTF,TGTGCCAGCAGCCACCCTTATGACAGGGGGAACAACTATGGCTACACCTTC
TRBV5-4,TRBD2,TRBJ2-3,-,CASSNTRLAGGDTQYF,TGTGCCAGCAGCAATACCCGACTAGCGGGGGGAGATACGCAGTATTTT
TRBV19,-,TRBJ1-1,-,CASSIATGSQSEAFF,TGTGCCAGTAGTATCGCTACAGGATCTCAATCTGAAGCTTTCTTT
TRBV28,TRBD1,TRBJ1-2,-,CASSSEMTGARVYGYTF,TGTGCCAGCAGTTCCGAAATGACAGGGGCTAGAGTCTATGGCTACACCTTC
TRBV7-9,-,TRBJ1-2,-,CASSLAGQGIGYTF,TGTGCCAGCAGCTTAGCAGGGCAGGGGATTGGCTACACCTTC
TRBV2,TRBD2,TRBJ2-3,-,CASSGLTSGGTDTQYF,TGTGCCAGCAGCGGATTGACTAGCGGGGGTACAGATACGCAGTATTTT
TRBV10-3,TRBD1,TRBJ2-6,-,CATTGGAGGANVLTF,TGTGCCACGACAGGGGGCGCAGGAGGGGCCAACGTCCTGACTTTC
TRBV7-9,-,TRBJ2-1,-,CASSSRTSYNEQFF,TGTGCCAGCAGCTCCCGGACAAGCTACAATGAGCAGTTCTTC
TRBV4-1,-,TRBJ1-6,-,CASRWQGDSPLHF,TGCGCCAGCAGGTGGCAGGGTGATTCACCCCTCCACTTT
TRBV2,TRBD1,TRBJ2-2,-,CASIEGTGDTGELFF,TGTGCCAGCATCGAGGGGACAGGGGACACCGGGGAGCTGTTTTTT
TRBV30,-,TRBJ1-3,-,CAWSRGNGNTIYF,TGTGCCTGGAGTCGGGGGAATGGAAACACCATATATTTT
TRBV7-9,TRBD1,TRBJ1-2,-,CASSLTGRLVYGYTF,TGTGCCAGCAGCTTGACAGGGAGGTTGGTCTATGGCTACACCTTC
TRBV30,TRBD2,TRBJ2-7,-,CAWDTSGGQGEQYF,TGTGCCTGGGACACTAGCGGGGGGCAGGGCGAGCAGTACTTC
TRBV29-1,TRBD2,TRBJ2-3,-,CSARAGGLTDTQYF,TGCAGCGCCCGGGCGGGGGGACTCACAGATACGCAGTATTTT
TRBV11-2,-,TRBJ2-7,-,CASSLGTYYEQYF,TGTGCCAGCAGCCTCGGGACTTACTACGAGCAGTACTTC
TRBV30,-,TRBJ1-3,-,CAWSVGQGFSGNTIYF,TGTGCCTGGAGTGTGGGGCAAGGCTTCTCTGGAAACACCATATATTTT
TRBV11-3,-,TRBJ2-1,-,CASSAHNNEQFF,TGTGCCAGCAGCGCCCACAACAATGAGCAGTTCTTC
TRBV28,TRBD1,TRBJ1-1,-,CASSTYRGTEAFF,TGTGCCAGCAGTACCTACAGGGGCACTGAAGCTTTCTTT
TRBV10-1,-,TRBJ2-7,-,CASSESVQDYEQYF,TGCGCCAGCAGTGAGTCTGTACAAGACTACGAGCAGTACTTC
TRBV19,TRBD2,TRBJ2-1,-,CASSALAGGYNEQFF,TGTGCCAGTAGTGCTCTAGCGGGGGGTTACAATGAGCAGTTCTTC
TRBV9,TRBD2,TRBJ2-7,-,CASSSGGWGGDSEQYF,TGTGCCAGCAGCTCCGGCGGTTGGGGGGGAGACTCCGAGCAGTACTTC